These 17 T cell receptor beta chains were sequenced from one sample in a study of response to subunit inactivated influenza vaccine. TCRdb re-analysed the RT-PCR reads in MiXCR, keeping a single row per CDR3 protein. This sample has approximately 500,000 distinct CDR3 sequences; 20% to 25% occur once, and the top ten carry roughly 2.8%. The sample was also linked to a second study, of T cells expressing NK-cell markers. That source reports: With UMIs, 5'RACE template switching was used to make TCR beta cDNA.

The sequencing here drew on CD4+ T cells sorted from PBMCs, taken 11 to 12 days after vaccination. Source of these receptors: a man over 45 who received an inactivated influenza vaccine.

The chain is built from TRBV27 and TRBJ1-3; D gene ambiguous. V dropped 6 bases and J dropped 0 bases, with 6 bases sitting between them. CDR3 length: 13 residues. CDR1 is MNHEY and CDR2 is SMNVEV in the germline V gene (reference sequence). The CDR3 loop is CASRENSGNTIYF. The CDR3 DNA is TGTGCCAGCAGAGAAAACTCTGGAAACACCATATATTTT.

This chain uses TRBV6-6 with TRBJ2-1; D possibly corresponds to TRBD1 (6 bases). CDR3 length equals 13 residues. Germline CDR1 and CDR2: MNHNY and SVGAGI (reference sequence). The V end lost 6 bases, the J end lost 7 bases, and 13 bases lay between the germline ends. This CDR3 reads CASSKLDRNEQFF. CDR3 coding DNA: TGTGCCAGCAGCAAATTAGACAGGAATGAGCAGTTCTTC.

This clonotype came up many times. The chain couples TRBV18 to TRBJ1-1, with D tentatively TRBD1 (5 bases). Per the germline V gene, CDR1 is KGHSH and CDR2 is LQKENI. The CDR3 totals 12 residues. Trimming stripped 6 bases from V and 5 bases from J, with 10 bases between. The CDR3 sequence: CASSRGLTEAFF. The DNA for the CDR3 is TGTGCCAGCTCCCGGGGGTTAACTGAAGCTTTCTTT. The variable domain in full, completed from reference TRBV18 and TRBJ1-1, reads NAGVMQNPRHLVRRRGQEARLRCSPMKGHSHVYWYRQLPEEGLKFMVYLQKENIIDESGMPKERFSAEFPKEGPSILRIQQVVRGDSAAYFCASSRGLTEAFFGQGTRLTVV.

The sample holds a few counts of this clonotype. The V and J genes are TRBV15 and TRBJ2-7; D unresolved. The V end lost 0 bases, the J end lost 5 bases, and 14 bases lay between the germline ends. Germline V lookup: CDR1 LNHNV, CDR2 YYDKDF (reference sequence). There are 15 residues in the CDR3. The CDR3 nucleotides read TGTGCCACCAGCAGAGATCTTGCAGGCTATCACGAGCAGTACTTC. It translates to CATSRDLAGYHEQYF.

This clonotype occurred many times. V gene TRBV12-3 or TRBV12-4 combines with J gene TRBJ2-5; no definite D call. This CDR3 is 11 amino acids long. V dropped 5 bases and J dropped 4 bases, with 5 bases sitting between them. The CDR3 sequence: CASSRLETQYF. In DNA, the CDR3 is TGTGCCAGCAGTCGGCTAGAGACCCAGTACTTC.

This clonotype has more than one count but fewer than ten. V gene TRBV12-3 or TRBV12-4 combines with J gene TRBJ1-1; D not certain. The CDR3 is 15 residues long. The V end lost 6 bases, the J end lost 2 bases, and 16 bases lay between the germline ends. The CDR3 protein is CASRASKVFNTEAFF. The CDR3 DNA reads as TGTGCCAGCAGGGCTTCCAAGGTCTTCAACACTGAAGCTTTCTTT.

The chain recombines TRBV5-1 with TRBJ1-4; D might be TRBD1 (6 bases). Per germline, CDR1 SGHRS and CDR2 YFSETQ. CDR3 length: 16 residues. V was pared by 4 bases and J by 4 bases, with 17 bases between. The CDR3 nucleotides read TGCGCCAGCAGCCCCCAGGGACACGGGATTAATGAAAAACTGTTTTTT. It specifies CASSPQGHGINEKLFF.

Points on this clonotype: The junction differs from germline at one of its ends, possibly a read error. The rearrangement joins TRBV30 to TRBJ2-4; D remains ambiguous. Germline CDR1 and CDR2: GTSNPN and SVGIG (reference sequence). The CDR3 has 12 amino acids. The CDR3 coding sequence is TGTGCCTGGAGTCACTTAAAAAACATTCAGAACTTC. This translates into CAWSHLKNIQNF.

The rearrangement uses TRBV23-1 and TRBJ2-6; 8 positions agree with TRBD1. TRBV23-1 is an ORF; its function is uncertain. Trimming cost V 2 bases and J 3 bases; bases outside gene matches: 9. The CDR3 runs to 18 residues. CDR3 DNA: TGCGCCAGCAGTCAAAGCCAGGGGGCGCGAGGTGGGGCCAACGTCCTGACTTTC. Translated: CASSQSQGARGGANVLTF.

The genes are TRBV28 and TRBJ1-4; 10 bases agree with TRBD1. V trimming: 6 bases; J trimming: 4 bases; junction bases outside the gene matches: 11. The CDR3 is 17 amino acids. Germline V gives CDR1 MDHEN, CDR2 SYDVKM. In DNA form, the CDR3 reads TGTGCCAGCAGCCTGGGGGACAGGGGCCCCTTTAATGAAAAACTGTTTTTT. Amino acid sequence: CASSLGDRGPFNEKLFF.

This clonotype came up a few times. The chain employs TRBV18 and TRBJ1-6; D is perhaps TRBD1 (5 bases). CDR1 and CDR2 (germline): KGHSH, LQKENI. The V end was cut by 4 bases, the J end by 5 bases, with 12 bases between. The CDR3 runs 15 residues. CDR3 bases: TGTGCCAGCTCACTCGGGACGTCGAATAATTCACCCCTCCACTTT. The encoded protein is CASSLGTSNNSPLHF. Together with reference TRBV18 and TRBJ1-6, the CDR3 gives the full variable domain: NAGVMQNPRHLVRRRGQEARLRCSPMKGHSHVYWYRQLPEEGLKFMVYLQKENIIDESGMPKERFSAEFPKEGPSILRIQQVVRGDSAAYFCASSLGTSNNSPLHFGNGTRLTVT.

This clonotype was found a few times. The J gene is TRBJ2-2, the V gene TRBV25-1; D might be TRBD1 or TRBD2, each matching 5 bases. The CDR3 contains 13 residues. The V end lost 4 bases, the J end lost 6 bases, and 9 bases lay between the germline ends. The germline gives CDR1 MGHDK, CDR2 SYGVNS. The CDR3 nucleotides are TGTGCCAGCAGTGTTGTGGGGGCCGGGGAGCTGTTTTTT. Protein sequence: CASSVVGAGELFF.

The J gene is TRBJ2-3, the V gene TRBV7-6, with 11 bases lining up with TRBD2. J gave up 4 bases and V 4 bases, and 16 bases lay outside the gene matches. Germline CDR1 and CDR2: SGHVS and FNYEAQ. The CDR3 length is 19 residues. Here the CDR3 reads CASSSPAGLAGGFADTQYF. The CDR3 DNA reads as TGTGCCAGCAGCTCACCAGCCGGCCTAGCGGGGGGTTTCGCAGATACGCAGTATTTT.

This clonotype was recorded once. The chain uses TRBV28 and TRBJ2-3, with 8 nucleotides matching TRBD2. The CDR3 is 15 residues long. CDR1 and CDR2 from the germline V gene are MDHEN and SYDVKM. V shed 4 bases and J 2 bases; nucleotides not matched to a gene: 5. The CDR3 sequence is CASSSRGGHTDTQYF. DNA of the CDR3: TGTGCCAGCAGTTCCCGCGGGGGGCACACAGATACGCAGTATTTT.

This clonotype was seen more than once but under ten times. V is TRBV5-1 and J is TRBJ2-1; tentative D call: TRBD2 (5 bases). Looked up from germline, CDR1 is SGHRS and CDR2 is YFSETQ. The ends were cut back, 5 bases at V and 6 bases at J, with 9 bases in the middle. The CDR3 extends over 12 amino acids. CDR3 nucleotides: TGCGCCAGCAGGGCGGGTGGCAATGAGCAGTTCTTC. Its protein is CASRAGGNEQFF.

This sequence joins TRBV20-1 and TRBJ1-4; no firm D call. The CDR3 spans 15 residues. Trimming took off 0 bases at V and 0 bases at J, with 8 bases between the two ends. Germline loops: CDR1 DFQATT, CDR2 SNEGSKA (reference sequence). The CDR3: CSARDQAATNEKLFF. In DNA form, the CDR3 reads TGCAGTGCTAGAGATCAAGCGGCAACTAATGAAAAACTGTTTTTT.

This clonotype has more than one count but fewer than ten. The rearrangement joins TRBV29-1 to TRBJ2-5, with TRBD1 matching over 8 bases. Germline lookup yields CDR1 SQVTM and CDR2 ANQGSEA. The CDR3 runs 12 residues. The DNA for the CDR3 is TGCGCCTGCCCCACAGGGGGAAAGACCCAGTACTTC. Protein sequence: CACPTGGKTQYF. Together with reference TRBV29-1 and TRBJ2-5, the CDR3 gives the full variable domain: SAVISQKPSRDICQRGTSLTIQCQVDSQVTMMFWYRQQPGQSLTLIATANQGSEATYESGFVIDKFPISRPNLTFSTLTVSNMSPEDSSIYLCACPTGGKTQYFGPGTRLLVL.